The 20 T cell receptor beta chains below all came from one sample that was sequenced in a study of OX40 agonist ivuxolimab in advanced cancers. Assay used: immunoSEQ multiplex PCR; TCRdb lists only in-frame clones, some missing. This table has under 50,000 clones, approximately 84% appearing once. This sample comprised CD4+ or CD8+ T cells sorted from blood, obtained in a trial of the OX40 agonist ivuxolimab. These receptors were obtained from an adult with an advanced solid tumor such as melanoma, head and neck, liver or kidney cancer.

V and J are TRBV30 and TRBJ2-5; D might be TRBD2 (6 bases). The length of the CDR3 is 14 residues. Trimming took off 0 bases at V and 5 bases at J, with 13 bases between the two ends. Germline V gene lookup returns CDR1 GTSNPN and CDR2 SVGIG (reference sequence). The CDR3 nucleotides are TGTGCCTGGAGTGTATACCGAAGCGGGGAGACCCAGTACTTC. Protein: CAWSVYRSGETQYF. The whole variable domain, remainder taken from reference TRBV30 and TRBJ2-5, is SQTIHQWPATLVQPVGSPLSLECTVEGTSNPNLYWYRQAAGRGLQLLFYSVGIGQISSEVPQNLSASRPQDRQFILSSKKLLLSDSGFYLCAWSVYRSGETQYFGPGTRLLVL.

This clone is a singleton in its sample. J is TRBJ2-7 and V is TRBV7-3; TRBD1 is a possible D gene (6 bases). The CDR3 loop spans 12 amino acids. V gave up 4 bases and J gave up 5 bases, with 9 bases separating them. The germline gives CDR1 SGHTA, CDR2 FQGTGA. For the CDR3, the DNA is TGTGCCAGCAGCTCCCAGGGGAACGAGCAGTACTTC. Protein: CASSSQGNEQYF.

The chain employs TRBV5-1 and TRBJ2-3; D call uncertain. The V end was cut by 4 bases, the J end by 2 bases, with 17 bases between. The germline V gene encodes CDR1 SGHRS and CDR2 YFSETQ. CDR3 length equals 16 residues. The CDR3: CASSPQSPAVTDTQYF. The CDR3 DNA reads as TGCGCCAGCAGCCCACAGTCCCCAGCAGTCACAGATACGCAGTATTTT.

The gene calls are TRBV19 and TRBJ1-2; tentative D call: TRBD1 (5 bases). The CDR3 loop spans 14 amino acids. The germline V gene encodes CDR1 LNHDA and CDR2 SQIVND (reference sequence). V was trimmed by 5 bases and J by 6 bases, leaving 16 bases between them. CDR3 sequence: CASSPQGTRHGYTF. The DNA for the CDR3 is TGTGCCAGTAGTCCCCAGGGAACTAGACATGGCTACACCTTC.

J is TRBJ2-3 and V is TRBV10-3, with TRBD2 identical over 7 bases. Trimming at V came to 7 bases and at J to 2 bases, leaving 9 bases not matched to a gene. Germline V CDR1 and CDR2: ENHRY, SYGVKD. The CDR3 runs 15 residues. CDR3 sequence (DNA): TGTGCCATCAAGGGTAGCGGGCCTATCACAGATACGCAGTATTTT. This encodes CAIKGSGPITDTQYF.

The chain carries TRBV7-2 and TRBJ2-1; possibly TRBD2 for D (6 bases). Germline-derived CDR1 and CDR2 are SGHTA and FQGNSA. Trimming stripped 1 base from V and 9 bases from J, with 13 bases between. CDR3 length: 14 residues. The CDR3 spells CASSLGGAYGEQFF. The CDR3 coding sequence is TGTGCCAGCAGCTTAGGCGGGGCGTACGGTGAGCAGTTCTTC.

This rearrangement joins TRBV19 to TRBJ1-2; 7 nucleotides line up with TRBD1. Germline CDR1 and CDR2: LNHDA and SQIVND (reference sequence). The CDR3 length is 15 residues. Trimming took 6 bases from V and 2 from J; bases not matched to a gene: 9. CDR3 sequence reads: CASSDTGEGNYGYTF. CDR3 nucleotide sequence: TGTGCCAGTAGCGATACAGGGGAGGGAAACTATGGCTACACCTTC.

The chain joins TRBV6-5 to TRBJ1-1; 9 positions agree with TRBD1. This CDR3 contains 15 residues. The V segment lost 4 bases and the J segment 7 bases; nucleotides outside the gene matches: 10. CDR1 and CDR2 from the germline V gene are MNHEY and SVGAGI. In nucleotides, the CDR3 is TGTGCCAGCAGTTCCCCGGGACAGGGAATAAATGAAGCTTTCTTT. Protein: CASSSPGQGINEAFF.

The chain is built from TRBV10-3 and TRBJ2-1; the D is unclear. Trimming removed 0 bases from V and 9 bases from J, with 6 bases in between. The CDR3 spans 12 residues. The germline gives CDR1 ENHRY, CDR2 SYGVKD. The CDR3: CAISESFPEQFF. CDR3 coding DNA: TGTGCCATCAGTGAGTCTTTCCCTGAGCAGTTCTTC.

V usage is TRBV6-5 and J usage is TRBJ2-7, with 7 bases that match TRBD2. Germline trimming cut 4 bases from V and 0 bases from J; bases unmatched to any gene: 9. The V gene's germline CDR1 is MNHEY and CDR2 SVGAGI. CDR3 size: 16 residues. CDR3 in DNA: TGTGCCAGCAGTTCCCAAGCGGGGCGGAGCTCCTACGAGCAGTACTTC. This sequence encodes CASSSQAGRSSYEQYF.

The chain links TRBV11-3 to TRBJ2-5, with 12 bases fitting TRBD1. Trimming cost V 8 bases and J 5 bases; bases outside gene matches: 6. Per germline, CDR1 SGHNT and CDR2 YENEEA. The CDR3 runs 14 residues. CDR3 loop: CASARDRGPETQYF. CDR3 DNA: TGTGCCAGCGCACGGGACAGGGGGCCGGAGACCCAGTACTTC.

The V gene is TRBV20-1, the J gene TRBJ2-7, with D possibly being TRBD2 (5 bases). Deletions cut 6 bases from V and 4 bases from J, with 10 bases between. Germline CDR1 reads DFQATT; CDR2 reads SNEGSKA (reference sequence). This CDR3 has 11 amino acids. The CDR3 DNA reads TGCAGTGCCAGGACTTCGTACGAGCAGTACTTC. It encodes CSARTSYEQYF.

The chain couples TRBV11-2 to TRBJ2-1; 10 bases match TRBD1. The CDR3 spans 14 residues. V lost 5 bases and J lost 10; bases outside the gene matches: 8. Germline V gene lookup returns CDR1 SGHAT and CDR2 FQNNGV. CDR3 sequence reads: CASSEWTGGWEQFF. DNA of the CDR3: TGTGCCAGCAGCGAGTGGACAGGGGGATGGGAGCAGTTCTTC.

The chain employs TRBV7-2 and TRBJ2-2, with a tentative D call TRBD1 (5 bases). The CDR3 runs to 16 residues. CDR1 is SGHTA, CDR2 FQGNSA, per germline. Trimming stripped 3 bases from V and 1 base from J, with 12 bases between. As DNA, the CDR3 is TGTGCCAGCAGCTTTATAGGGCAGGGGAACACCGGGGAGCTGTTTTTT. It codes for CASSFIGQGNTGELFF.

V gene TRBV5-1 combines with J gene TRBJ1-2; 7 nucleotides agree with TRBD1. The V gene's germline CDR1 is SGHRS and CDR2 YFSETQ. V was clipped by 0 bases and J by 4 bases; unmatched bases: 0. The CDR3 has 13 residues. The CDR3 protein is CASSLAGGYGYTF. Written as DNA, the CDR3 is TGCGCCAGCAGCTTGGCAGGGGGCTATGGCTACACCTTC.

The J gene is TRBJ2-1, the V gene TRBV7-3, with D uncertain. This CDR3 comprises 13 residues. V lost 5 bases to trimming and J lost 6 bases, with 11 bases between them. Germline CDR1 is SGHTA and CDR2 is FQGTGA. Written as DNA, the CDR3 is TGTGCCAGCAGCCGTCTCCTTGCCAATGAGCAGTTCTTC. Translating gives CASSRLLANEQFF.

V gene TRBV30 combines with J gene TRBJ2-7, with D maybe TRBD1 (5 bases). The germline V gene encodes CDR1 GTSNPN and CDR2 SVGIG (reference sequence). This CDR3 has 13 amino acids. Trimming stripped 3 bases from V and 7 bases from J, with 16 bases between. This CDR3 is CAWRTRVLGEQYF. For the CDR3, the DNA is TGTGCCTGGAGGACCAGGGTTTTAGGGGAGCAGTACTTC.

The chain uses TRBV14 and TRBJ2-1; tentative D call: TRBD1 (5 bases). The CDR3 consists of 16 residues. Germline V gives CDR1 SGHDN, CDR2 FVKESK. The V and J ends lost 1 base and 4 bases respectively, with 14 bases between them. The CDR3 loop reads CASSQVTGFRYNEQFF. CDR3 in DNA: TGTGCCAGCAGCCAAGTAACAGGATTCCGTTACAATGAGCAGTTCTTC.

The CDR3 loop reads CASTISDTSSYEQYF. The DNA for the CDR3 is TGTGCCAGCACCATATCGGACACGAGCTCCTACGAGCAGTACTTC. The J gene is TRBJ2-7, the V gene TRBV2; tentatively, D is TRBD1 (5 bases). Germline V lookup: CDR1 SNHLY, CDR2 FYNNEI. V lost 7 bases and J 0 bases, leaving 16 bases between the germline ends. This CDR3 is 15 amino acids long.

The chain joins TRBV10-3 to TRBJ2-3; D not certain. Germline V gene data show CDR1 as ENHRY and CDR2 as SYGVKD. The CDR3 covers 13 residues. Trimming stripped 2 bases from V and 1 base from J, with 4 bases between. CDR3 sequence: CAISEPRTDTQYF. The CDR3 DNA reads as TGTGCCATCAGTGAGCCCCGCACAGATACGCAGTATTTT.